This TCR beta chain emerged from a study of human T cells and chemical hapten exposure. MiXCR, run by TCRdb on the RACE reads, gives a single entry per CDR3 protein. The table shows 350,000 to 400,000 distinct CDR3 sequences, with approximately 5.1% occurring only once. This clonotype occurred many times. Time point given: pre-sensitization, week 0. The treatment is: therapeutic diphenylcyclopropenone sensitization with weekly scalp DPC. This receptor was obtained from a woman aged 45-59 years with alopecia areata. Some clones in this sample may be carry-over from other donors' samples. Specimen: whole blood, collected in connection with sensitization to the hapten diphenylcyclopropenone (DPC).

In DNA, the CDR3 is TGTGCCACCAATCCCCCAGCGGGGACAGGGAGCACAGATACGCAGTATTTT. Translated: CATNPPAGTGSTDTQYF. This chain connects TRBV28 to TRBJ2-3; 9 nucleotides line up with TRBD1. V lost 10 bases, J lost 0 bases, and 14 bases stayed unmatched. The CDR3 covers 17 residues. Per germline, CDR1 MDHEN and CDR2 SYDVKM.